This TCR beta chain was recovered during a study of shared clonotypes between healthy human individuals. The CDR3 extends over 14 amino acids. The ends were cut back, 1 base at V and 0 bases at J, with 7 bases in the middle. The V gene's germline CDR1 is SNHLY and CDR2 FYNNEI. Measured with immunoSEQ multiplex PCR; TCRdb has only the in-frame clones, and not every one. The data contain about 680,000 clones, 92% of them singletons. The table lists this clone with a count of one. The naive CD8 subset, CD45RO-negative cells positively selected for CCR7, excluded terminally differentiated effector memory CD45RA+ cells.

The sequenced sample consisted of naive CD8+ T cells sorted from blood. This receptor was identified in a man aged 25 to 45 in good health. The rearrangement joins TRBV2 to TRBJ2-7; no firm D call. CDR3 sequence: CASSEGGASYEQYF. CDR3 coding DNA: TGTGCCAGCAGTGAAGGGGGTGCCTCCTACGAGCAGTACTTC.